The source of this T cell receptor (beta chain) is a study of Ad26.COV2.S vaccination and SARS-CoV-2 variants. General observations from the study: Vaccine and placebo recipients had similar non-spike TCR breadth. Vaccinees showed greater spike-specific TCR breadth than placebo recipients.

The protocol was immunoSEQ multiplex PCR, while the TCRdb copy is restricted to in-frame clones and leaves out a portion. Counted here are around 250,000 clones, approximately 88% occurring once; the ten biggest clones make up 2.9%. CDR1 MNHEY and CDR2 SMNVEV come from the germline V gene (reference sequence). V was clipped by 3 bases and J by 4 bases; unmatched bases: 3. This CDR3 has 14 amino acids. As for treatment: 15 to 20 received Ad26.COV2.S at low or high dose, single or two shots; 5 received placebo; per-sample allocation not given. Collection of the samples took place on day 63 after the first injection of vaccine or placebo. The donor was a Boston adult aged 18-55 years. Concerning this clone: The target antigen is unknown.

The input for sequencing was peripheral blood, taken in a trial of Ad26.COV2.S vaccine versus placebo. This chain connects TRBV27 to TRBJ2-1, with 7 bases lining up with TRBD1. This receptor was identified in a person aged 18 to 59 who received the Ad26.COV2.S COVID-19 vaccine or a placebo. This CDR3 is CASSFRGQYNEQFF. The CDR3 coding sequence is TGTGCCAGCAGTTTCCGGGGACAGTACAATGAGCAGTTCTTC.